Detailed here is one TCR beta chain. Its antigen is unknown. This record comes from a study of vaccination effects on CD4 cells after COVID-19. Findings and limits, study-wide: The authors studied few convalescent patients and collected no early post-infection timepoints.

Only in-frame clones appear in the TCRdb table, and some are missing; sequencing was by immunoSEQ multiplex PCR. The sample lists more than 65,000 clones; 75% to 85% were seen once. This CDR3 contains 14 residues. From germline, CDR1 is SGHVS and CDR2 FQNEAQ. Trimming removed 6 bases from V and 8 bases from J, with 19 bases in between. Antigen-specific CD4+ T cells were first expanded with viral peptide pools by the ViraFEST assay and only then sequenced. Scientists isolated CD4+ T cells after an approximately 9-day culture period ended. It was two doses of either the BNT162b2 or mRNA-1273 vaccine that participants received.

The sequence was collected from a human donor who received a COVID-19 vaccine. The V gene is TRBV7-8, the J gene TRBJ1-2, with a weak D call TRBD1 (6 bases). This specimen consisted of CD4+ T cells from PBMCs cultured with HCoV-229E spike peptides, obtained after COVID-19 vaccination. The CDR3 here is CASRPSHRDGGYTF. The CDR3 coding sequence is TGTGCCAGCAGACCAAGTCACAGGGATGGGGGCTACACCTTC.